This T cell receptor beta chain was observed in a study of a mutant IDH1 vaccine in newly diagnosed glioma. As regards this clone: Its antigen is not known.

V was clipped by 0 bases and J by 1 base, with 3 bases between them. From germline, CDR1 is SGHNT and CDR2 YENEEA. This CDR3 comprises 13 residues. Time point specified: week 5, during vaccination. Vaccination comprised doses that each held 300 ug of mutant IDH1 20-mer peptide, plus topical imiquimod. The repertoire was sequenced with immunoSEQ multiplex PCR; TCRdb's copy has only in-frame clones and lacks some. This sample carries fewer than 70,000 clones, 75% to 90% of them seen once, and the ten largest clones take about 4.2%. This receptor was taken from a woman in her forties with glioma. The chain links TRBV11-3 to TRBJ1-1; D gene unclear. The sample here was PBMCs, taken from a glioma patient whose treatment included an IDH1 peptide vaccine. CDR3 nucleotide sequence: TGTGCCAGCAGCTTAGATCCGAACACTGAAGCTTTCTTT. Protein product: CASSLDPNTEAFF.